These T cell receptor beta chains were read from a single sample in a study of control samples from healthy donors and cancer patients. Here immunoSEQ multiplex PCR was the method, and the copy in TCRdb shows in-frame clones only, minus some. This table has some 98,000 clones, about 81% appearing once. The sequenced material came from PBMCs. These receptors were collected from an older man with lung cancer. The CDR3 runs from the conserved cysteine through the conserved F or W.

V	CDR3
TRBV29-1	CSVAVGQDTQYF
TRBV28	CASSTTGTGQPQHF
TRBV5-5	CASSLAPGDNYGYTF
TRBV5-4	CASSLESGYTF
TRBV29-1	CSASQGSGSNQPQHF
TRBV5-4	CASTSMKASTDTQYF
TRBV6-1	CASSEGTVLNYGYTF
TRBV9	CASSAHRFNEKLFF
TRBV3-1/TRBV3-2	CASSQGASRYEQYF
TRBV15	CATTSGRSPQETQYF
TRBV6-2/TRBV6-3	CASSLSGIGEQYF
TRBV3-1/TRBV3-2	CASSPEKRGVYEQYF
TRBV7-2	CASSRGQGVNSPLHF
TRBV5-1	CASSLGEAFF
TRBV7-9	CASSPGGSGEKLFF
TRBV10-2	CASSERVAGGLGDTQYF
TRBV19	CASSMGDRAKNEKLFF
TRBV28	CASIQGTGLPYNSPLHF
TRBV5-1	CASSLDSGMEKLFF
TRBV5-1	CASSSGTAGYTF
TRBV4-2	CASSQTLAGGLGENIQYF
TRBV9	CASSSPAGGANYNEQFF
TRBV10-2	CASSREDKKAYNSPLHF
TRBV28	CASSFLRDYGYTF
TRBV5-4	CASSPLGGGADTQYF
TRBV6-6	CASRGQGPHVDTQYF
TRBV5-8	CASSLGGSANTIYF
TRBV2	CASSEARQGRGNTIYF
TRBV4-2	CASYITGGEAFF
TRBV11-2	CASSSGLVWGGTQYF
TRBV7-3	CASSQGGRSPLHF
TRBV3-1/TRBV3-2	CASSQGIWETQYF
TRBV5-8	CASSDGTSGDSYNEQFF
TRBV10-2	CASVEGQFSNEQYF
TRBV5-5	CASSLRPGQGLYNEQFF
TRBV27	CASSPSALNQPQHF
TRBV12-3/TRBV12-4	CASRAIGNTEAFF
TRBV4-1	CASSPRRVGGTEAFF
TRBV9	CASSRDQGVYQPQHF
TRBV3-1/TRBV3-2	CASSLGLLTTDTQYF
TRBV27	CASRVARVGTEAFF
TRBV7-2	CASSPPGPLEQYF
TRBV4-2	CASSQGQAPNTEAFF
TRBV5-1	CASTRRGPDNEQFF
TRBV12-5	CASGLGGEQYF
TRBV11-1	CASSLGGLRGDTQYF
TRBV3-1/TRBV3-2	CASSRSTGINSPLHF
TRBV27	CASSSVKVGADTEAFF
TRBV18	CASSPRGVTDTQYF
TRBV11-2	CASSSGRLEYGYTF
TRBV27	CASTERKRTGELFF